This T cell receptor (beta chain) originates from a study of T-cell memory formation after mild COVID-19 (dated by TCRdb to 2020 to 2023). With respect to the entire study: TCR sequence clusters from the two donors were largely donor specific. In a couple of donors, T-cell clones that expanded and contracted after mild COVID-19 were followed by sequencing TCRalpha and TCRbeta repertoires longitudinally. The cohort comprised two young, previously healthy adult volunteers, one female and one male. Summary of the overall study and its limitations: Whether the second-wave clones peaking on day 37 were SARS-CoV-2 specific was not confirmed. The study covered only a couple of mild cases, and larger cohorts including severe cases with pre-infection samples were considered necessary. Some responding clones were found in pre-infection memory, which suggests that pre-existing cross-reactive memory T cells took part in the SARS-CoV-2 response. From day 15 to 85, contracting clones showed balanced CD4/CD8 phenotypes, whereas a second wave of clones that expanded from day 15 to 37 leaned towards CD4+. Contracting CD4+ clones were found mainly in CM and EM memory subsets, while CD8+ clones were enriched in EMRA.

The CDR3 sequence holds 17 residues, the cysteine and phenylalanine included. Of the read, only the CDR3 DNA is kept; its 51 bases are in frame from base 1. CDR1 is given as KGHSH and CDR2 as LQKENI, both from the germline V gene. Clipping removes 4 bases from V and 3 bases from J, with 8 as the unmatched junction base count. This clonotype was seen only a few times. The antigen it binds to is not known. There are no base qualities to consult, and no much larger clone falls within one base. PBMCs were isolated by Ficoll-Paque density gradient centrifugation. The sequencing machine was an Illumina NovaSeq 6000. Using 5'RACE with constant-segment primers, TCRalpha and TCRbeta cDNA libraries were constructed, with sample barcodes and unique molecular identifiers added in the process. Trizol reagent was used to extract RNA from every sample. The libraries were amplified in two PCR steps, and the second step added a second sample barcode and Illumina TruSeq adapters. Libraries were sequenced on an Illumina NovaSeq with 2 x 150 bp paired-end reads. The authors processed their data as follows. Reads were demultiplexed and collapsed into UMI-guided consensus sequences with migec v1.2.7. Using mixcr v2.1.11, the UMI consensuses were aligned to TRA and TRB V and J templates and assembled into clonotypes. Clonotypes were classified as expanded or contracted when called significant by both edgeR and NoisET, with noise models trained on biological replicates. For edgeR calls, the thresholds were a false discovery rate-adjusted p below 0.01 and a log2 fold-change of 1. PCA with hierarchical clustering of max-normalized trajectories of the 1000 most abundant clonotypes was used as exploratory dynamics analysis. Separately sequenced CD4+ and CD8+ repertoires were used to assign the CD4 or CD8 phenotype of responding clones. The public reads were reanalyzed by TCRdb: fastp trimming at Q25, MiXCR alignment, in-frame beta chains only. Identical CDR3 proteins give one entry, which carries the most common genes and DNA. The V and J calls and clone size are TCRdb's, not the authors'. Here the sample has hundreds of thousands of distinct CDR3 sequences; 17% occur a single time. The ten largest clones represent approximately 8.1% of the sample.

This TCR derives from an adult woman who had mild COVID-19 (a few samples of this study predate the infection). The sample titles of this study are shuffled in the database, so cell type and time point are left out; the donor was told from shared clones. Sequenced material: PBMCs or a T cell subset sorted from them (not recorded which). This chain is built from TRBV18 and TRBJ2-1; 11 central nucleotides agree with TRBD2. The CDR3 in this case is CASSHSLAGGLYNEQFF. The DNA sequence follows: TGTGCCAGCTCACACAGCTTAGCGGGAGGGCTCTACAATGAGCAGTTCTTC.